What follows are 17 T cell receptor beta chains derived from one specimen sequenced in a study of control samples from healthy donors and cancer patients. Libraries were prepared by immunoSEQ multiplex PCR; TCRdb keeps only in-frame clonotypes and omits some of them. The sample holds some 100,000 clones, around nine tenths seen once. Sequenced: blood. These receptors all come from a human donor in good health. The donor label of this sample is uncertain.

The J gene is TRBJ1-6, the V gene TRBV28; D is ambiguous. V dropped 2 bases and J dropped 0 bases, with 11 bases sitting between them. Germline CDR1 reads MDHEN; CDR2 reads SYDVKM. CDR3 size: 17 residues. The CDR3 is CASSLGVASSYNSPLHF. The CDR3, as DNA: TGTGCCAGCAGTTTAGGAGTAGCGAGCTCCTATAATTCACCCCTCCACTTT.

This clone was detected once. V is TRBV2 and J is TRBJ2-7; D assignment may be TRBD1 or TRBD2 (5 bases each). CDR1 and CDR2 (germline): SNHLY, FYNNEI. The CDR3 length is 16 residues. Trimming took off 4 bases at V and 7 bases at J, with 23 bases between the two ends. The CDR3 coding sequence is TGTGCCAGCAGTGGTAACCTCCGGGGCCCCCTAATTGAGCAGTACTTC. It codes for CASSGNLRGPLIEQYF.

The chain recombines TRBV15 with TRBJ1-5; no firm D call. Per the germline V gene, CDR1 is LNHNV and CDR2 is YYDKDF (reference sequence). This CDR3 comprises 12 residues. Trimming took off 3 bases at V and 4 bases at J, with 4 bases between the two ends. The chain's CDR3 is CATSRDNQPQHF. The CDR3 nucleotides are TGTGCCACCAGCAGGGATAATCAGCCCCAGCATTTT.

This chain connects TRBV12-3 or TRBV12-4 to TRBJ1-1, with 10 bases that match TRBD1. With 6 bases clipped from V and 5 bases from J, the junction kept 3 bases outside the gene matches. The CDR3 loop spans 13 amino acids. CDR3 nucleotides: TGTGCCAGCAGCTGGGACAGGGGAACTGAAGCTTTCTTT. Its translation: CASSWDRGTEAFF.

This clone was recorded a few times. This chain joins TRBV7-9 and TRBJ1-1; D unclear. The CDR3 length is 12 residues. Per germline, CDR1 SEHNR and CDR2 FQNEAQ (reference sequence). Trimming stripped 10 bases from V and 2 bases from J, with 11 bases between. CDR3: CATSWDNTEAFF. In DNA form, the CDR3 reads TGTGCCACGTCTTGGGATAACACTGAAGCTTTCTTT. Supplemented by reference TRBV7-9 and TRBJ1-1, the full variable domain reads DTGVSQNPRHKITKRGQNVTFRCDPISEHNRLYWYRQTLGQGPEFLTYFQNEAQLEKSRLLSDRFSAERPKGSFSTLEIQRTEQGDSAMYLCATSWDNTEAFFGQGTRLTVV.

The rearrangement links TRBV19 to TRBJ2-5; 13 nucleotides line up with TRBD2. The junction had 2 bases not matched to a gene; V was cut back by 5 bases and J by 5 bases. CDR1 and CDR2 from the germline V gene are LNHDA and SQIVND (reference sequence). CDR3 length equals 14 residues. Here the CDR3 DNA reads TGTGCCAGTAGTCCGGGACTAGCGGGGGAGACCCAGTACTTC. This gives the protein CASSPGLAGETQYF.

The DNA for the CDR3 is TGTGCCAGCTCACCCGGACAGGGGGCTTCTGGAAACACCATATATTTT. This sequence encodes CASSPGQGASGNTIYF. V and J are TRBV18 and TRBJ1-3; 11 bases agree with TRBD1. The CDR3 runs 16 residues. The V and J ends lost 3 bases and 1 base, in that order; junction bases with no gene match: 2. The V gene's germline CDR1 is KGHSH and CDR2 LQKENI. Full variable domain (rest looked up from reference TRBV18 and TRBJ1-3): NAGVMQNPRHLVRRRGQEARLRCSPMKGHSHVYWYRQLPEEGLKFMVYLQKENIIDESGMPKERFSAEFPKEGPSILRIQQVVRGDSAAYFCASSPGQGASGNTIYFGEGSWLTVV.

The chain carries TRBV24-1 and TRBJ1-2; D gene ambiguous. Germline V CDR1 and CDR2: KGHDR, SFDVKD. The CDR3 loop spans 12 amino acids. V gave up 2 bases and J gave up 6 bases, with 6 bases separating them. The CDR3 bases are TGTGCCACCAGTGATTCTCATCATGGCTACACCTTC. Its protein is CATSDSHHGYTF.

The sample holds one count of this clone. DNA for the CDR3: TGTGCCAGCAGTGGTGGGACTTACAGGAGCTCCTACAATGAGCAGTTCTTC. Protein sequence: CASSGGTYRSSYNEQFF. V and J are TRBV25-1 and TRBJ2-1; D is possibly TRBD2 (6 bases). The CDR3 spans 17 residues. Germline CDR1 is MGHDK and CDR2 is SYGVNS. The V gene lost 4 bases and the J gene lost 0 bases, with 16 bases spanning the gap.

The chain uses TRBV2 and TRBJ1-5; the D gene is possibly TRBD1 (5 bases). V lost 6 bases and J lost 0, with 9 bases in between. The CDR3 is made up of 14 amino acids. Germline CDR1 SNHLY, CDR2 FYNNEI. The CDR3 spells CASRGGVSNQPQHF. The CDR3 DNA reads as TGTGCCAGCAGGGGGGGGGTTAGCAATCAGCCCCAGCATTTT.

This rearrangement joins TRBV6-5 to TRBJ1-1, with 7 bases that match TRBD1. The ends lost 0 bases at V and 3 bases at J; junction bases unmatched: 7. Germline lookup yields CDR1 MNHEY and CDR2 SVGAGI. The CDR3 loop spans 16 amino acids. The CDR3 region has the DNA TGTGCCAGCAGTTACTCGACAGGGCGGGGGTACACTGAAGCTTTCTTT. It is translated as CASSYSTGRGYTEAFF.

J is TRBJ2-2 and V is TRBV19; TRBD1 matches at 8 bases. This CDR3 comprises 16 residues. V lost 4 bases and J lost 4; bases outside the gene matches: 8. The germline V gene encodes CDR1 LNHDA and CDR2 SQIVND (reference sequence). The CDR3, as DNA: TGTGCCAGTAGTACGGACAGGGAAGCTGGCACCGGGGAGCTGTTTTTT. Translated, it gives CASSTDREAGTGELFF. Full variable domain (outside the CDR3, taken from reference TRBV19 and TRBJ2-2): DGGITQSPKYLFRKEGQNVTLSCEQNLNHDAMYWYRQDPGQGLRLIYYSQIVNDFQKGDIAEGYSVSREKKESFPLTVTSAQKNPTAFYLCASSTDREAGTGELFFGEGSRLTVL.

This sequence joins TRBV14 and TRBJ1-6; no reliable D call. The V end lost 4 bases, the J end lost 9 bases, and 13 bases lay between the germline ends. The length of the CDR3 is 14 residues. Germline V gene data show CDR1 as SGHDN and CDR2 as FVKESK. CDR3 DNA sequence: TGTGCCAGCAGCCTATTCGCGGACCGTTCACCCCTCCACTTT. Translated: CASSLFADRSPLHF.

The rearrangement joins TRBV9 to TRBJ1-4, with 7 positions matching TRBD1. The CDR3 loop spans 16 amino acids. V dropped 4 bases and J dropped 7; count of bases not matched to a gene: 13. The germline CDR1 and CDR2 sequences are SGDLS and YYNGEE. CDR3: CASSQGGKNTGEKLFF. CDR3 DNA sequence: TGTGCCAGCAGCCAGGGGGGGAAGAATACCGGTGAAAAACTGTTTTTT. Variable domain in full (rest from reference TRBV9 and TRBJ1-4): DSGVTQTPKHLITATGQRVTLRCSPRSGDLSVYWYQQSLDQGLQFLIQYYNGEERAKGNILERFSAQQFPDLHSELNLSSLELGDSALYFCASSQGGKNTGEKLFFGSGTQLSVL.

V usage is TRBV19 and J usage is TRBJ2-2; 10 bases are a match to TRBD2. Germline CDR1 LNHDA, CDR2 SQIVND (reference sequence). The trim removed 4 bases at V and 3 bases at J, leaving 5 bases unmatched. The CDR3 is 16 residues long. CDR3 sequence reads: CASSTASGGYTGELFF. DNA of the CDR3: TGTGCCAGTAGTACGGCTAGCGGGGGTTACACCGGGGAGCTGTTTTTT.

The rearrangement uses TRBV5-1 and TRBJ2-1, with TRBD1 matching 10 bases. The CDR3 runs 15 residues. With V trimmed by 5 bases and J by 5 bases, 7 bases remained unmatched. Germline CDR1 and CDR2: SGHRS and YFSETQ. This chain's CDR3 is CASRVDRGSNNEQFF. The CDR3 DNA is TGCGCCAGCAGAGTGGACAGGGGGAGTAACAATGAGCAGTTCTTC.

This clone occurred once. The chain uses TRBV2 and TRBJ2-2, with D tentatively TRBD1 (6 bases). The CDR3 totals 15 residues. Deletions cut 4 bases from V and 0 bases from J, with 9 bases between. CDR1 SNHLY and CDR2 FYNNEI come from the germline V gene. As DNA, the CDR3 is TGTGCCAGCAGTGGACAGGCCACGAACACCGGGGAGCTGTTTTTT. This sequence encodes CASSGQATNTGELFF.